The 12 T cell receptor beta chains reported below all come from one sample, sequenced in a study of blood T cell repertoires in COVID-19. Sequencing used immunoSEQ multiplex PCR; TCRdb keeps in-frame clones, though not all of them. There are about 130,000 clones in the sample; approximately 88% occur only once, and 2% to 2.5% lies in the top ten. Sequencing input: peripheral blood. These receptors all come from a man between 65 and 80 years old with active COVID-19.

The chain uses TRBV28 and TRBJ1-5; D possibly corresponds to TRBD1 (6 bases). The V end lost 2 bases, the J end lost 9 bases, and 14 bases lay between the germline ends. Germline V gene data show CDR1 as MDHEN and CDR2 as SYDVKM. The CDR3 consists of 14 residues. The chain's CDR3 is CASSLGQPKGPQHF. The CDR3 DNA follows: TGTGCCAGCAGTTTAGGACAGCCTAAGGGGCCCCAGCATTTT.

The V call is TRBV9, the J call TRBJ2-7; the match to TRBD2 covers 10 bases. The CDR3 is 15 residues long. Germline trimming cut 0 bases from V and 6 bases from J; bases unmatched to any gene: 6. CDR1 and CDR2 (germline): SGDLS, YYNGEE. Written as DNA, the CDR3 is TGTGCCAGCAGCGTAGCTTTAGCGGGAGGAGGCGAGCAGTACTTC. Translating gives CASSVALAGGGEQYF.

This clone appeared a single time. The chain combines TRBV19 with TRBJ2-7; TRBD2 is a possible D gene (6 bases). The germline V gene encodes CDR1 LNHDA and CDR2 SQIVND (reference sequence). The CDR3 spans 20 residues. V was shortened by 6 bases and J by 0 bases, with 30 bases between the two germline ends. The CDR3 DNA is TGTGCCAGTAGACACCATGGCGGGCGAGCGGGTCCCCTAAACTCCTACGAGCAGTACTTC. Translation gives CASRHHGGRAGPLNSYEQYF.

The chain couples TRBV5-1 to TRBJ2-3, with D uncertain. CDR1 and CDR2 from the germline V gene are SGHRS and YFSETQ. CDR3 length: 11 residues. V lost 6 bases, J lost 5 bases, and 7 bases lay in between. Here the CDR3 reads CASTSGDTQYF. For the CDR3, the DNA is TGCGCCAGCACCTCGGGAGATACGCAGTATTTT.

The chain is built from TRBV7-2 and TRBJ2-3; 8 bases are a match to TRBD1. The CDR3 extends over 18 amino acids. J gave up 2 bases and V 5 bases, and 15 bases lay outside the gene matches. Germline lookup yields CDR1 SGHTA and CDR2 FQGNSA. Written as DNA, the CDR3 is TGTGCCAGCAGCACTAGGACAGGGACGAGGGCAAACACAGATACGCAGTATTTT. Its protein is CASSTRTGTRANTDTQYF.

V usage is TRBV5-8 and J usage is TRBJ1-6; unclear D gene. Germline V gene sequence: CDR1 SGHTS, CDR2 YDEGEE. The CDR3 is made up of 13 amino acids. V lost 1 base, J lost 14 bases, and 13 bases lay in between. The CDR3 region has the DNA TGTGCCAGCAGCTTGCTGAATCCGGTTACCCTCCACTTT. It specifies CASSLLNPVTLHF.

J is TRBJ2-5 and V is TRBV30; the match to TRBD2 covers 7 bases. The germline V gene encodes CDR1 GTSNPN and CDR2 SVGIG (reference sequence). V trimming: 4 bases; J trimming: 5 bases; junction bases outside the gene matches: 13. The CDR3 sequence is 15 residues long. The CDR3 coding sequence is TGTGCCTGGAAGGTGGGAGGGCGTGAGGGGGAGACCCAGTACTTC. Translating gives CAWKVGGREGETQYF.

This clone has more than one count but fewer than ten. This chain connects TRBV5-4 to TRBJ2-6; D not certain. This CDR3 comprises 15 residues. The ends were cut back, 0 bases at V and 2 bases at J, with 6 bases in the middle. In germline, CDR1 is SGHNT, CDR2 YYREEE (reference sequence). CDR3 protein: CASSLEGAGANVLTF. In DNA form, the CDR3 reads TGTGCCAGCAGCTTGGAAGGAGCTGGGGCCAACGTCCTGACTTTC.

The chain has TRBV9 and TRBJ1-1; 9 bases agree with TRBD1. The CDR3 contains 13 residues. From germline, CDR1 is SGDLS and CDR2 YYNGEE. V was pared by 4 bases and J by 8 bases, with 6 bases of the junction left unmatched. The CDR3 DNA is TGTGCCAGCAGCATAGAGGGGACAGGGGAAGCTTTCTTT. As protein: CASSIEGTGEAFF.

The rearrangement links TRBV3-1 (or the pseudogene TRBV3-2) to TRBJ1-4, with 7 bases identical to TRBD1. In germline, CDR1 is LGHDT, CDR2 YNNKEL (reference sequence). The CDR3 sequence is 15 residues long. After removal of 4 bases from V and 1 base from J, the junction contained 3 bases not matched to a gene. The CDR3 nucleotides are TGTGCCAGCAGCCTCCGACAGGGAACTAATGAAAAACTGTTTTTT. This gives the protein CASSLRQGTNEKLFF.

V gene TRBV18 combines with J gene TRBJ1-2; D might be TRBD1 (6 bases). V was trimmed by 2 bases and J by 2 bases, leaving 12 bases between them. CDR3 length: 15 amino acids. The germline gives CDR1 KGHSH, CDR2 LQKENI. The CDR3 DNA follows: TGTGCCAGCTCACCAATCGGACAGTTGAACTATGGCTACACCTTC. Encoded protein: CASSPIGQLNYGYTF.

The chain links TRBV4-3 to TRBJ2-2; perhaps TRBD1 as D (6 bases). Germline-derived CDR1 and CDR2 are LGHNA and YSLEER. The CDR3 has 15 residues. V gave up 0 bases and J gave up 3 bases, with 8 bases separating them. This CDR3 reads CASSQERQDTGELFF. The CDR3 coding sequence is TGCGCCAGCAGCCAAGAGCGACAGGACACCGGGGAGCTGTTTTTT.